Listed here are 19 T cell receptor beta chains from one sample, sequenced in a study of T cell responses to AZD1222 COVID-19 vaccine. Measured with immunoSEQ multiplex PCR; TCRdb has only the in-frame clones, and not every one. This table has 82,000 or so clones, 85% to 95% appearing once. The input for sequencing was peripheral blood, taken on day 0 of AZD1222 vaccination. These receptors originate from an adult in good health.

The gene calls are TRBV19 and TRBJ2-5, with D possibly being TRBD2 (5 bases). V lost 7 bases, J lost 5 bases, and 20 bases lay in between. The CDR3 covers 15 residues. CDR1 is LNHDA, CDR2 SQIVND, per germline (reference sequence). The CDR3: CASMTSGKVGETQYF. The CDR3, as DNA: TGTGCCAGTATGACGTCGGGGAAGGTTGGTGAGACCCAGTACTTC.

This chain links TRBV28 with TRBJ1-4; maybe TRBD1 (5 bases). The CDR3 runs to 14 residues. Germline V gives CDR1 MDHEN, CDR2 SYDVKM. V was cut by 5 bases and J by 6 bases, with 13 bases left in between. The chain's CDR3 is CASSAGGVDEKLFF. The CDR3 bases are TGTGCCAGCAGTGCGGGGGGGGTTGATGAAAAACTGTTTTTT.

The chain carries TRBV24-1 and TRBJ2-7, with 9 nucleotides matching TRBD1. This CDR3 region has 14 residues. In germline, CDR1 is KGHDR, CDR2 SFDVKD. With V trimmed by 5 bases and J by 6 bases, 7 bases remained unmatched. Written as DNA, the CDR3 is TGTGCCACCAGTGCCTGGGACAGGGAAGGCGAGCAGTACTTC. Translated: CATSAWDREGEQYF.

The genes are TRBV5-4 and TRBJ1-3; 9 positions agree with TRBD1. Germline CDR1 reads SGHNT; CDR2 reads YYREEE (reference sequence). The CDR3 length is 13 residues. The junction had 4 bases not matched to a gene; V was cut back by 3 bases and J by 9 bases. CDR3 sequence reads: CASSWGQGTTIYF. The CDR3 nucleotides are TGTGCCAGCAGCTGGGGACAGGGCACCACCATATATTTT.

The rearrangement links TRBV14 to TRBJ2-2, with TRBD1 identical over 7 bases. The CDR3 is 19 residues long. The V segment lost 4 bases and the J segment 5 bases; nucleotides outside the gene matches: 19. Germline V gives CDR1 SGHDN, CDR2 FVKESK. CDR3 sequence (DNA): TGTGCCAGCAGCCCATTATTTGGTTTAAGACAGGGCCGGACCGGGGAGCTGTTTTTT. Its protein is CASSPLFGLRQGRTGELFF.

The chain employs TRBV7-2 and TRBJ2-7; D gene unclear. This CDR3 region has 14 residues. V lost 1 base and J lost 4, with 11 bases in between. Germline CDR1 SGHTA, CDR2 FQGNSA. In DNA, the CDR3 is TGTGCCAGCAGCTTAGTCCCTGATAAGTACGAGCAGTACTTC. It encodes CASSLVPDKYEQYF.

This clone was detected once. The gene calls are TRBV11-2 and TRBJ2-3, with D perhaps assigned TRBD1 or TRBD2 (5 bases each). Germline-derived CDR1 and CDR2 are SGHAT and FQNNGV. With 7 bases removed from V and 0 bases from J, the gap between germline ends came to 17 bases. The CDR3 contains 16 residues. The CDR3 is CASNRRTFGSTDTQYF. In nucleotides, the CDR3 is TGTGCCAGCAACCGGAGGACATTCGGGAGCACAGATACGCAGTATTTT.

The rearrangement joins TRBV6-1 to TRBJ1-1; possibly TRBD1 for D (6 bases). There are 14 residues in the CDR3. The V gene lost 3 bases and the J gene lost 3 bases, with 11 bases spanning the gap. Germline V gene data show CDR1 as MNHNS and CDR2 as SASEGT. The DNA for the CDR3 is TGTGCCAGCAGTGAGGGGGCTTATGACACTGAAGCTTTCTTT. Its translation is CASSEGAYDTEAFF.

The rearrangement uses TRBV19 and TRBJ1-2, with a possible D match to TRBD1 (5 bases). Germline V gene data show CDR1 as LNHDA and CDR2 as SQIVND (reference sequence). V was pared by 3 bases and J by 3 bases, with 8 bases between. The CDR3 runs 13 residues. CDR3 in amino acids: CASSMQGYYGYTF. Written as DNA, the CDR3 is TGTGCCAGTAGTATGCAGGGATACTATGGCTACACCTTC.

This rearrangement joins TRBV10-3 to TRBJ2-1; the match to TRBD2 covers 11 bases. CDR3 length equals 17 residues. The V segment lost 11 bases and the J segment 5 bases; nucleotides outside the gene matches: 17. In germline, CDR1 is ENHRY, CDR2 SYGVKD. DNA of the CDR3: TGTGCCCTGGGACTCTCTAGCGGGGGGTCCAACCACAATGAGCAGTTCTTC. Translating it yields CALGLSSGGSNHNEQFF.

The genes are TRBV11-3 and TRBJ2-2, with TRBD1 as a possible D gene (5 bases). V was pared by 4 bases and J by 2 bases, with 17 bases between. The CDR3 loop spans 17 amino acids. Germline CDR1 reads SGHNT; CDR2 reads YENEEA. CDR3 in amino acids: CASSSTSRRENTGELFF. Here the CDR3 DNA reads TGTGCCAGCAGCTCGACAAGCCGCAGGGAAAACACCGGGGAGCTGTTTTTT.

The chain carries TRBV28 and TRBJ1-5; possible D gene TRBD1, 6 bases. The CDR3 loop spans 14 amino acids. Germline-derived CDR1 and CDR2 are MDHEN and SYDVKM. The V end was cut by 6 bases, the J end by 6 bases, with 15 bases between. The CDR3 loop is CASSNREGSQPQHF. CDR3 DNA sequence: TGTGCCAGCAGCAACAGGGAAGGGAGTCAGCCCCAGCATTTT. Full variable domain (remainder filled in from reference TRBV28 and TRBJ1-5): DVKVTQSSRYLVKRTGEKVFLECVQDMDHENMFWYRQDPGLGLRLIYFSYDVKMKEKGDIPEGYSVSREKKERFSLILESASTNQTSMYLCASSNREGSQPQHFGDGTRLSIL.

The V gene is TRBV2, the J gene TRBJ1-1; possibly TRBD1 for D (6 bases). The V end was cut by 7 bases, the J end by 4 bases, with 16 bases between. This CDR3 contains 14 residues. The germline V gene has CDR1 SNHLY and CDR2 FYNNEI. CDR3 sequence (DNA): TGTGCCAGCATCTCAGAAGGGGGGTTCACTGAAGCTTTCTTT. Its protein is CASISEGGFTEAFF.

This clone occurred once. The rearrangement uses TRBV12-3 or TRBV12-4 and TRBJ1-6; D is unclear. This CDR3 spans 13 amino acids. Between the trimmed V and J ends, which lost 0 bases and 7 bases, there was a span of 4 bases. The CDR3 region has the DNA TGTGCCAGCAGTTTAGCGGACAATTCACCCCTCCACTTT. It yields the protein CASSLADNSPLHF.

The chain is built from TRBV5-6 and TRBJ1-6; D unclear. Germline lookup yields CDR1 SGHDT and CDR2 YYEEEE. Trimming shortened V by 0 bases and J by 0 bases, and 7 bases separated the two germline ends. The CDR3 totals 16 residues. The chain's CDR3 is CASSLVGSSYNSPLHF. The CDR3 DNA follows: TGTGCCAGCAGCTTGGTTGGGAGCTCCTATAATTCACCCCTCCACTTT.

This clone was observed a handful of times. This sequence joins TRBV4-2 and TRBJ1-2; D gene uncertain. This CDR3 is built from 13 residues. Germline assignment: CDR1 LGHNA and CDR2 YNFKEQ. V was shortened by 0 bases and J by 6 bases, with 8 bases between the two germline ends. CDR3 nucleotides: TGTGCCAGCAGCCAAGATGTTCGGGATGGCTACACCTTC. This translates into CASSQDVRDGYTF.

The rearrangement joins TRBV28 to TRBJ1-4; tentatively, D is TRBD1 (6 bases). Deletions cut 6 bases from V and 0 bases from J, with 14 bases between. The CDR3 consists of 16 residues. Germline V gene data show CDR1 as MDHEN and CDR2 as SYDVKM. CDR3: CASRQGFWATNEKLFF. DNA of the CDR3: TGTGCCAGCAGACAGGGATTTTGGGCAACTAATGAAAAACTGTTTTTT.

This chain joins TRBV5-1 and TRBJ2-3, with D possibly being TRBD1 (5 bases). V lost 4 bases to trimming and J lost 3 bases, with 12 bases between them. The germline gives CDR1 SGHRS, CDR2 YFSETQ. CDR3 size: 14 residues. This CDR3 is CASSPASGTDTQYF. CDR3 DNA: TGCGCCAGCAGCCCCGCCTCAGGGACAGATACGCAGTATTTT.

This chain links TRBV4-3 with TRBJ2-7; 10 positions match TRBD2. The V and J ends lost 0 bases and 1 base, in that order; junction bases with no gene match: 6. Germline V lookup: CDR1 LGHNA, CDR2 YSLEER. The CDR3 loop spans 17 amino acids. Here the CDR3 reads CASSQEWVAGGSYEQYF. The CDR3 DNA is TGCGCCAGCAGCCAAGAATGGGTAGCGGGGGGTTCCTACGAGCAGTACTTC.